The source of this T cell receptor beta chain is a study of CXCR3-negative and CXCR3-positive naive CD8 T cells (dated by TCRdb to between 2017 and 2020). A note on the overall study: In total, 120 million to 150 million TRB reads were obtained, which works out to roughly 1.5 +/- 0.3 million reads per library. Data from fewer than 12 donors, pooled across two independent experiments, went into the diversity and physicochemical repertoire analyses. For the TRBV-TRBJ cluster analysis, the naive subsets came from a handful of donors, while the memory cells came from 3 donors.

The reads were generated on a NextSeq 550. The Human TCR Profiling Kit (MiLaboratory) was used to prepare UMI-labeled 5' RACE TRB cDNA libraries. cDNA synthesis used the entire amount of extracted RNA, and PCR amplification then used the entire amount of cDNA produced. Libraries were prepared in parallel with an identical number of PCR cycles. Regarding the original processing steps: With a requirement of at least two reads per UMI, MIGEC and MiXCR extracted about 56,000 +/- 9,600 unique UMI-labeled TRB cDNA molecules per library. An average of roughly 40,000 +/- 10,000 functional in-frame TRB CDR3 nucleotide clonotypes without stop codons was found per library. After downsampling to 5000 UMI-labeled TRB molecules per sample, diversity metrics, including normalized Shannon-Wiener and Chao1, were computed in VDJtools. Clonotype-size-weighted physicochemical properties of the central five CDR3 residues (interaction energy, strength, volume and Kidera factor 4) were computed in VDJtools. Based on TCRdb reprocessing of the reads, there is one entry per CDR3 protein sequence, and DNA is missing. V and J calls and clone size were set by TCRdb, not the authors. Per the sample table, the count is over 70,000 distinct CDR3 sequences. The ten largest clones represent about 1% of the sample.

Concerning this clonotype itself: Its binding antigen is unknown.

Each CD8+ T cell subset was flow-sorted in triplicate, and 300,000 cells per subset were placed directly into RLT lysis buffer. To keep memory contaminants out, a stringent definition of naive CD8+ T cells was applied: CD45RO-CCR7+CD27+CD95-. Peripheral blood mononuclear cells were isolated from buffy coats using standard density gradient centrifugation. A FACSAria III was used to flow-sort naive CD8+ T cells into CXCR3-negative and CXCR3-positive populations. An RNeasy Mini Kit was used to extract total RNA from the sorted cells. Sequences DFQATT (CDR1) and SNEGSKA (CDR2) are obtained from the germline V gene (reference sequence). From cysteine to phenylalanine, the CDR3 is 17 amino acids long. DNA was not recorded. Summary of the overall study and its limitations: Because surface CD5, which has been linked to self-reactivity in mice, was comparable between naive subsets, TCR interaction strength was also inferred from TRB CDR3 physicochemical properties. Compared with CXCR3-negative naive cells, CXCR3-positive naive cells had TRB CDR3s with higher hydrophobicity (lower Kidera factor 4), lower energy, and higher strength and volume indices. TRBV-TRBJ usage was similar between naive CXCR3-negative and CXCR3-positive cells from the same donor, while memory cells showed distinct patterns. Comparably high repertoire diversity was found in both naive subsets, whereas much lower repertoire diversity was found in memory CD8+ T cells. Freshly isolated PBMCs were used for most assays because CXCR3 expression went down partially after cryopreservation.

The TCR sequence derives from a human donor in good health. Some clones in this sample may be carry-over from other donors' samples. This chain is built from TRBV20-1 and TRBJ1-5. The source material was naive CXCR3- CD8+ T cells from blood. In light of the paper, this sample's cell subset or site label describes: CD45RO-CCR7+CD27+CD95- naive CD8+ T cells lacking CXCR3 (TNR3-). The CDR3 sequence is CSARDATETYSNQPQHF.